A single sample is the source of the 7 T cell receptor beta chains below, sequenced in a study of human T cells and chemical hapten exposure. In TCRdb, the RACE reads were re-called with MiXCR into one record per CDR3 protein. The table has around 50,000 distinct CDR3 sequences, 9.3% seen once; the top ten hold roughly 4%. The time point is: patch test 1, 2 weeks after DPC sensitization. Treatment denoted: therapeutic diphenylcyclopropenone sensitization with weekly scalp DPC. This sample comprised whole blood, obtained in connection with sensitization to the hapten diphenylcyclopropenone (DPC). All receptors derive from a woman aged 45-60 years with alopecia areata. Some clones in this sample may be carry-over from other donors' samples.

This clonotype was seen at least ten times. The chain couples TRBV19 to TRBJ2-7; D is unresolved. There are 15 residues in the CDR3. Trimming removed 1 base from V and 0 bases from J, with 10 bases in between. Germline V lookup: CDR1 LNHDA, CDR2 SQIVND (reference sequence). CDR3 sequence: CASSIGLGPSYEQYF. The CDR3 DNA follows: TGTGCCAGTAGTATAGGCCTCGGACCCTCCTACGAGCAGTACTTC.

This clonotype was found many times. This chain joins TRBV5-1 and TRBJ2-7, with D tentatively TRBD2 (6 bases). The CDR3 runs to 14 residues. Trimming removed 5 bases from V and 7 bases from J, with 19 bases in between. The germline V gene has CDR1 SGHRS and CDR2 YFSETQ. The CDR3 spells CASSFGTPPVEQYF. The CDR3 DNA reads as TGCGCCAGCAGTTTTGGGACTCCGCCGGTTGAGCAGTACTTC.

By its share, this clonotype is medium-sized. The CDR3 nucleotides are TGTGCCAGCCCCACCCCCCGTTCCACTGAAGCTTTCTTT. Its translation: CASPTPRSTEAFF. The genes are TRBV2 and TRBJ1-1; D remains unclear. The V gene lost 8 bases and the J gene lost 4 bases, with 14 bases spanning the gap. Germline CDR1 and CDR2: SNHLY and FYNNEI. This CDR3 spans 13 amino acids.

This clonotype was observed at least ten times. The J gene is TRBJ2-5, the V gene TRBV5-4; 8 bases match TRBD1. The CDR3 consists of 14 residues. V shed 6 bases and J 2 bases; nucleotides not matched to a gene: 6. From germline, CDR1 is SGHNT and CDR2 YYREEE (reference sequence). The DNA of the CDR3 is TGTGCCAGCATCCTTGGGGACAGGCAAGAGACCCAGTACTTC. It codes for CASILGDRQETQYF.

There are many counts of this clonotype. The V and J genes are TRBV20-1 and TRBJ2-5; 16 bases are shared with TRBD2. CDR1 is DFQATT, CDR2 SNEGSKA, per germline (reference sequence). Losses at the gene ends were 5 bases for V and 0 bases for J; bases not matched to a gene: 6. The CDR3 has 17 residues. CDR3 sequence reads: CSAPGTSGRADQETQYF. The CDR3 nucleotides are TGCAGTGCTCCCGGGACTAGCGGGAGGGCCGACCAAGAGACCCAGTACTTC.

This clonotype came up a few times. The chain carries TRBV5-1 and TRBJ2-3, with 8 bases lining up with TRBD1. With 4 bases clipped from V and 3 bases from J, the junction kept 7 bases outside the gene matches. The germline gives CDR1 SGHRS, CDR2 YFSETQ. CDR3 length equals 15 residues. CDR3: CASSTRTGSTDTQYF. CDR3 in DNA: TGCGCCAGCAGCACACGGACAGGGTCTACAGATACGCAGTATTTT.

This clonotype has a count of ten or more. In DNA, the CDR3 is TGTGCCAGCAGCCAAGCGGGGACAGGATTCTACGAGCAGTACTTC. This codes for CASSQAGTGFYEQYF. The rearrangement links TRBV3-1 to TRBJ2-7; TRBD1 matches at 8 bases. V gave up 1 base and J gave up 3 bases; unmatched junction bases: 5. This CDR3 comprises 15 residues. Germline V lookup: CDR1 LGHDT, CDR2 YNNKEL (reference sequence).